The T cell receptor (beta chain) described here comes from a study of blood T cell repertoires in COVID-19. Overall study context: Nucleic acid was either cDNA or gDNA, and it came from T cells, B-cell-depleted T cells, or PBMCs.

This clone was counted between two and nine times. From germline, CDR1 is SEHNR and CDR2 FQNEAQ (reference sequence). This CDR3 is built from 17 residues. V dropped 4 bases and J dropped 10; count of bases not matched to a gene: 16. Seattle patients were enrolled during active infection and followed longitudinally. Some clones are missing from TCRdb's copy, which holds only in-frame ones; the method was immunoSEQ multiplex PCR. The table has 60,000 to 65,000 clones, approximately 80% seen once; the top ten hold approximately 15%. V is TRBV7-9 and J is TRBJ2-1, with 10 bases lining up with TRBD2. Sequencing used peripheral blood. The receptor's source is a man aged 55 to 70 with COVID-19, enrolled during active disease. Here the CDR3 reads CASSSRGLAGVGWEQFF. CDR3 DNA sequence: TGTGCCAGCAGCTCCCGGGGGCTAGCGGGAGTAGGGTGGGAGCAGTTCTTC.